This section outlines one TCR beta chain sequence together with its context. CDR1 and CDR2 (germline): SGHVS, FNYEAQ. The junction had 6 bases not matched to a gene; V was cut back by 1 base and J by 0 bases. The CDR3 runs 18 residues. This entry is derived from a study of cytomegalovirus exposure and HLA in healthy donors. 13 Jbeta primers and 60 Vbeta primers were used for the PCR. The repertoire was sequenced with immunoSEQ multiplex PCR; TCRdb's copy has only in-frame clones and lacks some. The sample holds 150,000 to 200,000 clones; roughly 73% are singletons and the top ten take 1.5% to 2%. The TCR comes from a woman younger than 45 in good health and CMV-seronegative. This chain connects TRBV7-6 to TRBJ2-3; 11 bases match TRBD2. Sequenced material: PBMCs. The CDR3 spells CASSLELAGGRSTDTQYF. DNA of the CDR3: TGTGCCAGCAGCTTAGAATTAGCGGGGGGGCGTAGCACAGATACGCAGTATTTT.